The rows below give T cell receptor beta chains drawn from one sample of a study of T cell repertoires in aging, cancer and after chemotherapy. TCRdb fed the multiplex PCR reads into MiXCR, producing one record per CDR3 protein. The sample records about 3,500 distinct CDR3 sequences, 34% being singletons. Sequenced: blood. The source of these receptors is a human donor in good health. CDR3s include the opening cysteine and the closing phenylalanine or tryptophan. Size tells how often a clone was seen (once, few, many) or the class of an expanded clone, and some rows leave it out.

v_call: TRBV24-1
j_call: TRBJ2-1
clone_size: NA
cdr3_aa: CATSDRDRGLHQQFF

v_call: TRBV12-3/TRBV12-4
j_call: TRBJ2-5
clone_size: NA
cdr3_aa: CASSPGWSGQQQETQYF

v_call: TRBV19
j_call: TRBJ2-2
clone_size: few
cdr3_aa: CASRRGGGTNTGELFF

v_call: TRBV5-6
j_call: TRBJ2-1
clone_size: NA
cdr3_aa: CASSFHGFYNEQFF

v_call: TRBV6-2/TRBV6-3
j_call: TRBJ2-1
clone_size: NA
cdr3_aa: CASSYLGNEQFF

v_call: TRBV5-6
j_call: TRBJ1-6
clone_size: few
cdr3_aa: CASSFSLGAAGAYNSPLHF

v_call: TRBV7-9
j_call: TRBJ2-1
clone_size: NA
cdr3_aa: CASGVATGAANEQFF

v_call: TRBV6-6
j_call: TRBJ1-1
clone_size: NA
cdr3_aa: CASRSNIWNTEAFF

v_call: TRBV10-3
j_call: TRBJ1-6
clone_size: NA
cdr3_aa: CAIRDSSYNSPLHF

v_call: TRBV20-1
j_call: TRBJ1-6
clone_size: once
cdr3_aa: CSAPDRSSYNSPLHF

v_call: TRBV5-6
j_call: TRBJ2-7
clone_size: few
cdr3_aa: CASSLAGVTYEQYF

v_call: TRBV19
j_call: TRBJ2-7
clone_size: NA
cdr3_aa: CASSIVGGSCEQYF

v_call: TRBV7-9
j_call: TRBJ2-2
clone_size: NA
cdr3_aa: CASSVQGNTGELFF

v_call: TRBV27
j_call: TRBJ1-2
clone_size: few
cdr3_aa: CASSPRTGPGYTF

v_call: TRBV19
j_call: TRBJ2-7
clone_size: medium-sized
cdr3_aa: CASSMSRAPPGEQYF

v_call: TRBV5-4
j_call: TRBJ2-7
clone_size: NA
cdr3_aa: CASSLAGVTYKQYF

v_call: TRBV7-9
j_call: TRBJ2-1
clone_size: few
cdr3_aa: CASSSLYSWPKQFF

v_call: TRBV19
j_call: TRBJ1-1
clone_size: few
cdr3_aa: CASKSAAANTEAFF

v_call: TRBV15
j_call: TRBJ2-2
clone_size: NA
cdr3_aa: CATSRVGGGRPDTGELFF

v_call: TRBV5-1
j_call: TRBJ2-1
clone_size: NA
cdr3_aa: CASGEDSYVQQFF

v_call: TRBV5-6
j_call: TRBJ1-1
clone_size: NA
cdr3_aa: CASSLWTGVSNTEAFF

v_call: TRBV19
j_call: TRBJ2-3
clone_size: few
cdr3_aa: CASSIEPADTQYF

v_call: TRBV6-5
j_call: TRBJ1-1
clone_size: few
cdr3_aa: CASSYLSRGENTEAFF

v_call: TRBV7-9
j_call: TRBJ2-7
clone_size: NA
cdr3_aa: CASSLGQGRGEQYF

v_call: TRBV5-5
j_call: TRBJ1-2
clone_size: NA
cdr3_aa: CASSEMTGANGYTF

v_call: TRBV5-1
j_call: TRBJ2-7
clone_size: once
cdr3_aa: CASSFRPGSYEQYF

v_call: TRBV6-2/TRBV6-3
j_call: TRBJ1-2
clone_size: few
cdr3_aa: CASRTGLNYGYTF

v_call: TRBV29-1
j_call: TRBJ1-3
clone_size: medium-sized
cdr3_aa: CSKQEGVAGNTIYF

v_call: TRBV5-5
j_call: TRBJ2-5
clone_size: NA
cdr3_aa: CASSLDPPVQETQYF

v_call: TRBV7-9
j_call: TRBJ1-4
clone_size: NA
cdr3_aa: CASSLGVELFF

v_call: TRBV19
j_call: TRBJ2-3
clone_size: few
cdr3_aa: CASSISAGGSLGTDTQYF

v_call: TRBV11-1
j_call: TRBJ2-7
clone_size: few
cdr3_aa: CASSFRTPPYEQYF

v_call: TRBV19
j_call: TRBJ2-1
clone_size: NA
cdr3_aa: CASSPPSGGNYNEQFF

v_call: TRBV12-5
j_call: TRBJ2-1
clone_size: NA
cdr3_aa: CASGPRGNNEQFF

v_call: TRBV24-1
j_call: TRBJ2-1
clone_size: NA
cdr3_aa: CATSAPNSGGRYNEQFF

v_call: TRBV13
j_call: TRBJ2-1
clone_size: few
cdr3_aa: CASSLGRGYNEQFF

v_call: TRBV20-1
j_call: TRBJ2-3
clone_size: NA
cdr3_aa: CSTQGGASGGTDTQYF

v_call: TRBV5-4
j_call: TRBJ2-3
clone_size: few
cdr3_aa: CASSLSAGGPTDTQYF

v_call: TRBV11-2
j_call: TRBJ2-6
clone_size: NA
cdr3_aa: CASSLGASGANVLTF

v_call: TRBV12-3/TRBV12-4
j_call: TRBJ1-5
clone_size: NA
cdr3_aa: CASSDLGLGQPQHF

v_call: TRBV6-5
j_call: TRBJ2-2
clone_size: medium-sized
cdr3_aa: CASSPGLAGGTGELFF

v_call: TRBV6-5
j_call: TRBJ2-7
clone_size: few
cdr3_aa: CASSITGAAYEQYF

v_call: TRBV5-6
j_call: TRBJ1-4
clone_size: NA
cdr3_aa: CASSLGRPRGKLFF

v_call: TRBV12-3/TRBV12-4
j_call: TRBJ2-5
clone_size: NA
cdr3_aa: CASARGGTQYF

v_call: TRBV6-5
j_call: TRBJ2-7
clone_size: medium-sized
cdr3_aa: CASSRPGQGRHEQYF

v_call: TRBV4-2
j_call: TRBJ2-1
clone_size: once
cdr3_aa: CASSRLDYNEQFF

v_call: TRBV19
j_call: TRBJ1-3
clone_size: NA
cdr3_aa: CASSVDSNSGNTIYF

v_call: TRBV5-1
j_call: TRBJ1-1
clone_size: NA
cdr3_aa: CASSWGTGGTEAFF

v_call: TRBV19
j_call: TRBJ1-5
clone_size: few
cdr3_aa: CASSPFHRGSQPQHF

v_call: TRBV14
j_call: TRBJ2-5
clone_size: few
cdr3_aa: CASSLGRGQETQYF

v_call: TRBV19
j_call: TRBJ2-5
clone_size: few
cdr3_aa: CASSTPTHPSVYF

v_call: TRBV7-2
j_call: TRBJ2-7
clone_size: NA
cdr3_aa: CASSPWGGGYYEQYF

v_call: TRBV18
j_call: TRBJ1-2
clone_size: NA
cdr3_aa: CASSPSTGKKDGYTF

v_call: TRBV19
j_call: TRBJ2-4
clone_size: NA
cdr3_aa: CASSSTDRGGDIQYF

v_call: TRBV20-1
j_call: TRBJ2-2
clone_size: NA
cdr3_aa: CSARERGRGTGELFF

v_call: TRBV7-9
j_call: TRBJ2-5
clone_size: few
cdr3_aa: CASAFEGAPQETQYF

v_call: TRBV20-1
j_call: TRBJ1-2
clone_size: NA
cdr3_aa: CSALPPDSYGYTF

v_call: TRBV19
j_call: TRBJ1-5
clone_size: few
cdr3_aa: CASSRKDISNQPQHF

v_call: TRBV18
j_call: TRBJ1-2
clone_size: few
cdr3_aa: CASSPRGGGYGYTF